One and the same sample provided the 18 T cell receptor beta chains below, sequenced in a study of blood T cell repertoires in COVID-19. Assay used: immunoSEQ multiplex PCR; TCRdb lists only in-frame clones, some missing. Here the sample spans approximately 190,000 clones, 65% to 85% being singletons. The sequenced sample consisted of peripheral blood. The receptors stem from a woman under 40 with acute or convalescent COVID-19.

The rearrangement joins TRBV9 to TRBJ2-5; 7 bases fit TRBD1. CDR3 size: 17 residues. The trim removed 0 bases at V and 2 bases at J, leaving 10 bases unmatched. CDR1 is SGDLS, CDR2 YYNGEE, per germline. CDR3 protein: CASSVATFGDSQETQYF. The CDR3 nucleotides are TGTGCCAGCAGCGTAGCTACTTTTGGGGACAGTCAAGAGACCCAGTACTTC.

V gene TRBV6-5 combines with J gene TRBJ1-1; 7 bases align to TRBD1. The V segment lost 7 bases and the J segment 8 bases; nucleotides outside the gene matches: 7. CDR3 length: 12 residues. Looked up from germline, CDR1 is MNHEY and CDR2 is SVGAGI. CDR3 nucleotides: TGTGCCAGCAAGGGGACAGTTAACGAAGCTTTCTTT. Protein product: CASKGTVNEAFF.

A single count supports this clone. This chain links TRBV20-1 with TRBJ2-6; D gene unclear. The CDR3 spans 15 residues. CDR1 and CDR2 (germline): DFQATT, SNEGSKA (reference sequence). V was trimmed by 3 bases and J by 0 bases, leaving 9 bases between them. CDR3: CSASNRHSGANVLTF. The CDR3 bases are TGCAGTGCTAGTAACAGACACTCTGGGGCCAACGTCCTGACTTTC.

This chain connects TRBV28 to TRBJ2-3; 14 bases are a match to TRBD2. The CDR3 is 17 amino acids. Germline V gene lookup returns CDR1 MDHEN and CDR2 SYDVKM. J was trimmed by 5 bases and V by 5 bases; bases with no gene match: 9. The DNA for the CDR3 is TGTGCCAGCAGTCCGGGACTAGCGGGGGCCGAGGGAGATACGCAGTATTTT. It specifies CASSPGLAGAEGDTQYF.

The chain links TRBV19 to TRBJ2-7; 7 nucleotides agree with TRBD1. Germline assignment: CDR1 LNHDA and CDR2 SQIVND (reference sequence). V shed 6 bases and J 4 bases; nucleotides not matched to a gene: 9. The CDR3 contains 14 residues. DNA of the CDR3: TGTGCCAGTAGCAAGACAGGGTTGATTTACGAGCAGTACTTC. It encodes CASSKTGLIYEQYF.

V is TRBV4-1 and J is TRBJ1-2, with 7 positions matching TRBD1. Germline V gives CDR1 MGHRA, CDR2 YSYEKL. Trimming cost V 0 bases and J 4 bases; bases outside gene matches: 5. The CDR3 extends over 15 amino acids. The CDR3 reads CASSQEPQGSYGYTF. CDR3 bases: TGCGCCAGCAGCCAAGAACCACAGGGGAGCTATGGCTACACCTTC.

This clone was counted once. This sequence joins TRBV7-2 and TRBJ2-3; unclear D gene. There are 12 residues in the CDR3. V was trimmed by 2 bases and J by 5 bases, leaving 5 bases between them. Per the germline V gene, CDR1 is SGHTA and CDR2 is FQGNSA. CDR3 coding DNA: TGTGCCAGCAGCTTATCGTTAGATACGCAGTATTTT. Translation gives CASSLSLDTQYF.

The chain is built from TRBV9 and TRBJ1-2, with 8 positions matching TRBD1. The CDR3 loop spans 15 amino acids. V gave up 4 bases and J gave up 2 bases; unmatched junction bases: 7. Per germline, CDR1 SGDLS and CDR2 YYNGEE. As DNA, the CDR3 is TGTGCCAGCAGCCTCCGGGACAGGATGAACTATGGCTACACCTTC. As protein: CASSLRDRMNYGYTF. Using reference TRBV9 and TRBJ1-2 for the parts outside the CDR3, the full variable domain is DSGVTQTPKHLITATGQRVTLRCSPRSGDLSVYWYQQSLDQGLQFLIQYYNGEERAKGNILERFSAQQFPDLHSELNLSSLELGDSALYFCASSLRDRMNYGYTFGSGTRLTVV.

This chain uses TRBV19 with TRBJ2-7; possible D gene TRBD1, 6 bases. CDR3 length equals 15 residues. V lost 10 bases, J lost 2 bases, and 21 bases lay in between. Germline values: CDR1 LNHDA, CDR2 SQIVND (reference sequence). The CDR3 DNA follows: TGTGCCACCACAGACCCGACAGGCGAGGCCTACGAGCAGTACTTC. Translating it yields CATTDPTGEAYEQYF. Looking up the rest from reference TRBV19 and TRBJ2-7 gives the full variable domain: DGGITQSPKYLFRKEGQNVTLSCEQNLNHDAMYWYRQDPGQGLRLIYYSQIVNDFQKGDIAEGYSVSREKKESFPLTVTSAQKNPTAFYLCATTDPTGEAYEQYFGPGTRLTVT.

This rearrangement joins TRBV19 to TRBJ2-4, with D possibly matching TRBD2 (5 bases). The CDR3 extends over 14 amino acids. Per the germline V gene, CDR1 is LNHDA and CDR2 is SQIVND (reference sequence). Trimming removed 5 bases at V and 1 base at J, with 9 bases between. The CDR3 sequence: CASSHPGAKNIQYF. The CDR3 DNA reads TGTGCCAGTAGTCACCCGGGGGCCAAAAACATTCAGTACTTC.

This chain joins TRBV6-2 or TRBV6-3 and TRBJ1-2; TRBD1 matches at 12 bases. Trimming removed 2 bases from V and 8 bases from J; junction bases left unmatched: 21. CDR3 length: 20 residues. Germline CDR1 MNHEY, CDR2 SVGEGT. Written as DNA, the CDR3 is TGTGCCAGCAGTTACATGTCCCGGGACAGGGGGCAACTTTCGTCTCGCGGCTACACCTTC. This encodes CASSYMSRDRGQLSSRGYTF.

The chain couples TRBV3-1 (or the pseudogene TRBV3-2) to TRBJ2-7; TRBD1 matches at 7 bases. CDR3 length: 13 amino acids. Germline V gives CDR1 LGHDT, CDR2 YNNKEL (reference sequence). The ends lost 4 bases at V and 5 bases at J; junction bases unmatched: 5. Written as DNA, the CDR3 is TGTGCCAGCAGCCCACGACAGGGAAACGAGCAGTACTTC. Protein sequence: CASSPRQGNEQYF.

This sequence joins TRBV2 and TRBJ2-7, with a weak D call TRBD2 (5 bases). V lost 3 bases, J lost 2 bases, and 20 bases lay in between. The V gene's germline CDR1 is SNHLY and CDR2 FYNNEI. The CDR3 spans 17 residues. Here the CDR3 reads CASSEGYPAGRAYEQYF. In DNA, the CDR3 is TGTGCCAGCAGTGAGGGCTACCCCGCCGGGCGGGCCTACGAGCAGTACTTC.

This rearrangement joins TRBV7-2 to TRBJ1-6, with TRBD1 matching 7 bases. V lost 4 bases, J lost 9 bases, and 6 bases stayed unmatched. The CDR3 is made up of 14 amino acids. CDR1 and CDR2 (germline): SGHTA, FQGNSA. The CDR3 sequence is CASSSRQGASPLHF. Written as DNA, the CDR3 is TGTGCCAGCAGCTCAAGACAGGGAGCTTCACCCCTCCACTTT.

The rearrangement links TRBV5-4 to TRBJ2-1, with D maybe TRBD1 (6 bases). Per germline, CDR1 SGHNT and CDR2 YYREEE (reference sequence). Trimming left V 1 base short and J 7 bases short, with 15 bases between. The CDR3 spans 15 residues. The DNA for the CDR3 is TGTGCCAGCAGCTTGTCGGGACCCCAGGGGAATGAGCAGTTCTTC. Translation: CASSLSGPQGNEQFF.

The table lists this clone with a few counts. The chain uses TRBV6-5 and TRBJ1-1, with 7 bases that match TRBD1. Germline V gene sequence: CDR1 MNHEY, CDR2 SVGAGI. V trimming: 6 bases; J trimming: 4 bases; junction bases outside the gene matches: 5. The CDR3 extends over 13 amino acids. The CDR3 spells CASRGAGGTEAFF. The CDR3 DNA follows: TGTGCCAGCAGGGGGGCAGGGGGCACTGAAGCTTTCTTT.

The chain has TRBV5-1 and TRBJ2-1; the D gene is possibly TRBD2 (5 bases). With 0 bases removed from V and 6 bases from J, the gap between germline ends came to 13 bases. The germline gives CDR1 SGHRS, CDR2 YFSETQ. This CDR3 is built from 15 residues. CDR3 protein: CASSLGLPQSNEQFF. CDR3 nucleotides: TGCGCCAGCAGCTTGGGACTACCCCAGAGCAATGAGCAGTTCTTC.

The J gene is TRBJ2-7, the V gene TRBV30, with 7 nucleotides matching TRBD2. Germline V CDR1 and CDR2: GTSNPN, SVGIG (reference sequence). The CDR3 length is 14 residues. Germline trimming cut 4 bases from V and 0 bases from J; bases unmatched to any gene: 6. The chain's CDR3 is CAWKRGGVSYEQYF. The CDR3 nucleotides read TGTGCCTGGAAGCGCGGGGGAGTCTCCTACGAGCAGTACTTC.